This T cell receptor (beta chain) derives from a study of blood T cell repertoires in COVID-19. Methods used by the authors: It was from reference gene primer amplification that nucleated cell counts were estimated. Data came from immunoSEQ multiplex PCR; TCRdb stores just in-frame clones and leaves some out. D and trimming were read from the DNA, whereas the V and J calls and clone size are those reported in that table. The sample includes roughly 300,000 clones, 65% to 90% of them seen just once. This clone was picked up one time. With 6 bases removed from V and 0 bases from J, the gap between germline ends came to 5 bases. The V gene's germline CDR1 is DFQATT and CDR2 SNEGSKA (reference sequence). The CDR3 consists of 11 residues.

The chain couples TRBV20-1 to TRBJ1-1; no clear D. The origin of this receptor is a human donor in a cohort sampled during active COVID-19. Sequences were obtained from peripheral blood. CDR3 amino acids: CSALLNTEAFF. The CDR3 DNA follows: TGCAGTGCGCTACTGAACACTGAAGCTTTCTTT.